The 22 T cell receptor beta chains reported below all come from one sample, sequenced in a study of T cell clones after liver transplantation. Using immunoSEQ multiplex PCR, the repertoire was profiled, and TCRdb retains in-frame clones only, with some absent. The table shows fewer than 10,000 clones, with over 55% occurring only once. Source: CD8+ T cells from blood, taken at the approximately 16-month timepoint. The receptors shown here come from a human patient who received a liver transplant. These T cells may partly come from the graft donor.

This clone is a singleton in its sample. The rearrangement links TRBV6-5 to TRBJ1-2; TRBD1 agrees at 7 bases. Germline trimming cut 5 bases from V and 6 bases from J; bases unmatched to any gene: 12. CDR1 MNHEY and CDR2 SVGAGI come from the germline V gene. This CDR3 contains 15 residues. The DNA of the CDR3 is TGTGCCAGCAGTCCTCAGGGGGGCGGTAAGAATGGCTACACCTTC. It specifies CASSPQGGGKNGYTF.

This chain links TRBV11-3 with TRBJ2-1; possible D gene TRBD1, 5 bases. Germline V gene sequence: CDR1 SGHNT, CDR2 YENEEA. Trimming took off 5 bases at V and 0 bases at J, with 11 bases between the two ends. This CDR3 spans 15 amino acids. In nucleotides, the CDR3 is TGTGCCAGCAGCCTGCAGGGTTCCTCCTACAATGAGCAGTTCTTC. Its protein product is CASSLQGSSYNEQFF.

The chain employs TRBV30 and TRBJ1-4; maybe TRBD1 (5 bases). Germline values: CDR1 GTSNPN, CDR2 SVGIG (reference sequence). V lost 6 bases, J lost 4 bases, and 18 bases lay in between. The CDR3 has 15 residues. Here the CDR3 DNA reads TGTGCCTGTGGGGTGAAGACAGCGGGTAATGAAAAACTGTTTTTT. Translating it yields CACGVKTAGNEKLFF.

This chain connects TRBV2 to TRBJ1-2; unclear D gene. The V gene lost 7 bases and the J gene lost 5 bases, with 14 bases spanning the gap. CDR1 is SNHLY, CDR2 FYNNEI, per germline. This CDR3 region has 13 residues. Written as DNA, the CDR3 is TGTGCCAGCACTCCTAACCCATTTTATGGCTACACCTTC. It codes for CASTPNPFYGYTF. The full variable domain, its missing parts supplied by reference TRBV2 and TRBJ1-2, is EPEVTQTPSHQVTQMGQEVILRCVPISNHLYFYWYRQILGQKVEFLVSFYNNEISEKSEIFDDQFSVERPDGSNFTLKIRSTKLEDSAMYFCASTPNPFYGYTFGSGTRLTVV.

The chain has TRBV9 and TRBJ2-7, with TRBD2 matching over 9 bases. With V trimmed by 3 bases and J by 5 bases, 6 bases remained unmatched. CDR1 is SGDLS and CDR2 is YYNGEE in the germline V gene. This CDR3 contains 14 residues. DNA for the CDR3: TGTGCCAGCAGCGGAGCGGGGGGCCTCAACGAGCAGTACTTC. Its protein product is CASSGAGGLNEQYF. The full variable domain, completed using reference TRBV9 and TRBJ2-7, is DSGVTQTPKHLITATGQRVTLRCSPRSGDLSVYWYQQSLDQGLQFLIQYYNGEERAKGNILERFSAQQFPDLHSELNLSSLELGDSALYFCASSGAGGLNEQYFGPGTRLTVT.

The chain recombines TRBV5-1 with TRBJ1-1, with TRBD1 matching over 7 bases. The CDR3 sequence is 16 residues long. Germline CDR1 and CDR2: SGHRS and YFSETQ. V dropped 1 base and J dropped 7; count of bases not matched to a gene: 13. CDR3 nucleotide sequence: TGCGCCAGCAGCTTGTACTTGCGAGGGGGCGAGGATGAAGCTTTCTTT. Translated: CASSLYLRGGEDEAFF.

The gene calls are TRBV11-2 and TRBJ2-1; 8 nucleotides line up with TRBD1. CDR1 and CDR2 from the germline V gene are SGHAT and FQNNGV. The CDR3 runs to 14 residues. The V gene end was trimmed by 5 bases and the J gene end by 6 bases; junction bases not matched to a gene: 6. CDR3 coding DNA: TGTGCCAGCAGCGGCGGACAGGGCGGCAATGAGCAGTTCTTC. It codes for CASSGGQGGNEQFF.

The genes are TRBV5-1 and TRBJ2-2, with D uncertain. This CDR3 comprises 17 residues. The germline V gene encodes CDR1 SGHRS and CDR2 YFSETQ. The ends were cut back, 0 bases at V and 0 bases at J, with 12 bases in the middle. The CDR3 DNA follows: TGCGCCAGCAGCTTGGACTCGGGCACCGCGAACACCGGGGAGCTGTTTTTT. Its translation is CASSLDSGTANTGELFF.

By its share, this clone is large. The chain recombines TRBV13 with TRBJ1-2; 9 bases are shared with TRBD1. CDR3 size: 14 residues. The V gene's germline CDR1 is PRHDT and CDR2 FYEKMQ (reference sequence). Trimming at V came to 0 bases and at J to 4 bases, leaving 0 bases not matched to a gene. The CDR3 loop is CASSLGTGGYGYTF. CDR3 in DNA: TGTGCCAGCAGCTTAGGGACAGGGGGCTATGGCTACACCTTC.

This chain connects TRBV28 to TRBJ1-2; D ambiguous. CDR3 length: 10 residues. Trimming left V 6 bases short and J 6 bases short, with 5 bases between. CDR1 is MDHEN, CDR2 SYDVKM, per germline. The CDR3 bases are TGTGCCAGCAGGAAAGATGGCTACACCTTC. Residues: CASRKDGYTF.

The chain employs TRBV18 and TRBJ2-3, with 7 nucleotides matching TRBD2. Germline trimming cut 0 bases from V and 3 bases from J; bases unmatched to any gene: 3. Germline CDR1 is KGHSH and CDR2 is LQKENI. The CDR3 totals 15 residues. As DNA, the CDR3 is TGTGCCAGCTCACCACCGGATAGCGGGACAGATACGCAGTATTTT. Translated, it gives CASSPPDSGTDTQYF. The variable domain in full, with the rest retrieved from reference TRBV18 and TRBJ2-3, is NAGVMQNPRHLVRRRGQEARLRCSPMKGHSHVYWYRQLPEEGLKFMVYLQKENIIDESGMPKERFSAEFPKEGPSILRIQQVVRGDSAAYFCASSPPDSGTDTQYFGPGTRLTVL.

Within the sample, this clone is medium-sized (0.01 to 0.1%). The CDR3 loop is CASSLVSNEQFF. CDR3 nucleotides: TGTGCCAGCAGCCTAGTTAGCAATGAGCAGTTCTTC. J is TRBJ2-1 and V is TRBV14, with unresolved D. V was shortened by 4 bases and J by 6 bases, with 7 bases between the two germline ends. This CDR3 contains 12 residues. The V gene's germline CDR1 is SGHDN and CDR2 FVKESK.

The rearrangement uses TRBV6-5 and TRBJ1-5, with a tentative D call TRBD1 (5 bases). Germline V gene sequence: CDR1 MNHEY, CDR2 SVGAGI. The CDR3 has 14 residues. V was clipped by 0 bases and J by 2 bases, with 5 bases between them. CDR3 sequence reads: CASSYSGGNQPQHF. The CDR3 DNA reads TGTGCCAGCAGTTACTCGGGGGGCAATCAGCCCCAGCATTTT.

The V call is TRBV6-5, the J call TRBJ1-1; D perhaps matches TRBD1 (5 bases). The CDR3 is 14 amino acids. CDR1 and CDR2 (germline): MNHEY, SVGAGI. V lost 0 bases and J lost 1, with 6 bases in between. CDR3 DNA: TGTGCCAGCAGTTACTCTACAGGGAACACTGAAGCTTTCTTT. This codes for CASSYSTGNTEAFF.

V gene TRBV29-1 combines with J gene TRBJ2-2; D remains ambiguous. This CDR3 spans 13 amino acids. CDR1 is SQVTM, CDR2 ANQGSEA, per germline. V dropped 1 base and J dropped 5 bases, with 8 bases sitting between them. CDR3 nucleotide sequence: TGCAGCGTTGAAGGGTTGGGGACCGGGGAGCTGTTTTTT. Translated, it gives CSVEGLGTGELFF.

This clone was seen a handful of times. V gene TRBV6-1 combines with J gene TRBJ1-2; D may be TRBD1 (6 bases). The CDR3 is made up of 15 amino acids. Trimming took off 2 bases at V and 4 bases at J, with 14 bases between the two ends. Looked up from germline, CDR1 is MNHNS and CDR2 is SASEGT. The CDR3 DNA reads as TGTGCCAGCAGTGAATGGATAGGGGGGAGCTATGGCTACACCTTC. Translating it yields CASSEWIGGSYGYTF.

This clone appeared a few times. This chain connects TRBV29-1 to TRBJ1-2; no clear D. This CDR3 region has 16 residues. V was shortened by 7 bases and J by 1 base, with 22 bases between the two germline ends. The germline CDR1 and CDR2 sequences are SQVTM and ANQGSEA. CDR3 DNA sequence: TGCAGCGCAATCATTTCACGCCACAGAGTTAACTATGGCTACACCTTC. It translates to CSAIISRHRVNYGYTF.

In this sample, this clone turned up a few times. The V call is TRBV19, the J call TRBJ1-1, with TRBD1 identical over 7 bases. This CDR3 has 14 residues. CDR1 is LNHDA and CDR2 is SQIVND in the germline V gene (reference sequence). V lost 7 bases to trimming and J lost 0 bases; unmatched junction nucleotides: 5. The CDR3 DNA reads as TGTGCCAGTACCCCGACAGGGATGAACACTGAAGCTTTCTTT. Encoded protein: CASTPTGMNTEAFF.

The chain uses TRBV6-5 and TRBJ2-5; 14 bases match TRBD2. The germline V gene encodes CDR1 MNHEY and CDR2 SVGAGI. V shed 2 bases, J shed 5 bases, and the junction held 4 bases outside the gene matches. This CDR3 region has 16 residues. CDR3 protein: CASSYQGLAGAETQYF. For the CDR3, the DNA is TGTGCCAGCAGTTACCAGGGACTAGCGGGAGCGGAGACCCAGTACTTC.

The CDR3 here is CASSPDRANTGELFF. The CDR3, as DNA: TGTGCCAGCAGCCCGGACAGGGCCAACACCGGGGAGCTGTTTTTT. The chain joins TRBV28 to TRBJ2-2; TRBD1 matches 8 bases. With 6 bases clipped from V and 2 bases from J, the junction kept 5 bases outside the gene matches. Per the germline V gene, CDR1 is MDHEN and CDR2 is SYDVKM. The CDR3 has 15 amino acids.

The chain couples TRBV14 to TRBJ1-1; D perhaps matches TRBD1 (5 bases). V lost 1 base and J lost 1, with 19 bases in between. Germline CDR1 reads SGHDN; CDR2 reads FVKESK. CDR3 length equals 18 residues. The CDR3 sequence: CASSQGGSHERKNTEAFF. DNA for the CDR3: TGTGCCAGCAGCCAAGGGGGGAGCCACGAAAGAAAGAACACTGAAGCTTTCTTT. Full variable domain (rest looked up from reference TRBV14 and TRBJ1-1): EAGVTQFPSHSVIEKGQTVTLRCDPISGHDNLYWYRRVMGKEIKFLLHFVKESKQDESGMPNNRFLAERTGGTYSTLKVQPAELEDSGVYFCASSQGGSHERKNTEAFFGQGTRLTVV.

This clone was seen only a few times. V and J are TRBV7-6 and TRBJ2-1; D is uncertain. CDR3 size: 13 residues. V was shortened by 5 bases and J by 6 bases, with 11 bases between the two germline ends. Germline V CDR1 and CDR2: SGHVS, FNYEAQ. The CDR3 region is CASSPRQTNEQFF. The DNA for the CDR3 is TGTGCCAGCAGCCCGAGACAAACCAATGAGCAGTTCTTC.